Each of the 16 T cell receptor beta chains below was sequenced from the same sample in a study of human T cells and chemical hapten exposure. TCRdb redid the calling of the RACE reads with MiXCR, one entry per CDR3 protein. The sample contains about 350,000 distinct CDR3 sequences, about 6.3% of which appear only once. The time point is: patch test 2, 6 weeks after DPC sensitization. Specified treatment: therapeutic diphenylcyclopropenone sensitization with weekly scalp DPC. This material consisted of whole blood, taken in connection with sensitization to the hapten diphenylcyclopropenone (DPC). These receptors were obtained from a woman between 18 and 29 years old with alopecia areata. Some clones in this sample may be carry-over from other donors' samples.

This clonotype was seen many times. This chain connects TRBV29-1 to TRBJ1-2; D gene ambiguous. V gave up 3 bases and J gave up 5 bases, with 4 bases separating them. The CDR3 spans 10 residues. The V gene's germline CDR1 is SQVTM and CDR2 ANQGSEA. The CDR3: CSVDLYGYTF. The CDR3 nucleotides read TGCAGCGTTGACCTTTATGGCTACACCTTC.

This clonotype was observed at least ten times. As DNA, the CDR3 is TGTGCCAGCAGCCCGTACAGGGTTGGAGCCGGGGAGCTGTTTTTT. Translation: CASSPYRVGAGELFF. J is TRBJ2-2 and V is TRBV7-8; TRBD1 might be the D (6 bases). With 5 bases removed from V and 6 bases from J, the gap between germline ends came to 16 bases. Germline V gives CDR1 SGHVS, CDR2 FQNEAQ. The CDR3 is made up of 15 amino acids.

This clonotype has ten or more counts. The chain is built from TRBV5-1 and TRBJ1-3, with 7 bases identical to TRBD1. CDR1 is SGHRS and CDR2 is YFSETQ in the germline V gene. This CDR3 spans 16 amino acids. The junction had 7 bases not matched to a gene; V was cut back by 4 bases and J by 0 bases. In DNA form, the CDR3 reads TGCGCCAGCAGCGTAGAGGGGGCTTACTCTGGAAACACCATATATTTT. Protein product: CASSVEGAYSGNTIYF.

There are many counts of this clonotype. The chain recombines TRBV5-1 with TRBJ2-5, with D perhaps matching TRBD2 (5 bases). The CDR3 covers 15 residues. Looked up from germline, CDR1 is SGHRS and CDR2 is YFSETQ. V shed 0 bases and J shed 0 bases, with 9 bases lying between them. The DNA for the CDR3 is TGCGCCAGCAGCTTGGGAGGGTTTTACCAAGAGACCCAGTACTTC. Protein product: CASSLGGFYQETQYF.

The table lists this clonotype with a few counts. DNA of the CDR3: TGCGCCAGCAGCCAATCGTCCTTAGCGGGGGTGTCCTACGAGCAGTACTTC. Its translation is CASSQSSLAGVSYEQYF. The gene calls are TRBV4-1 and TRBJ2-7; 9 bases are a match to TRBD2. With V trimmed by 2 bases and J by 1 base, 9 bases remained unmatched. This CDR3 is 17 amino acids long. Germline V lookup: CDR1 MGHRA, CDR2 YSYEKL.

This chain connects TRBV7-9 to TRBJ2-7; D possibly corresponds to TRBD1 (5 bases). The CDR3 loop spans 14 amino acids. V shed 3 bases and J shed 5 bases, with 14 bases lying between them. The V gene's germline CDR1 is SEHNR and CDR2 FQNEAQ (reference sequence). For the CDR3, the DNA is TGTGCCAGCAGCTTCGGCCAGGGTATAAACGAGCAGTACTTC. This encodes CASSFGQGINEQYF.

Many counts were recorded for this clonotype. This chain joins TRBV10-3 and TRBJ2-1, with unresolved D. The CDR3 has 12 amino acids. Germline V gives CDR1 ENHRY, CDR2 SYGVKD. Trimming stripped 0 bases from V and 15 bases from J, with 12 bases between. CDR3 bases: TGTGCCATCAGTGAGTCGGGGTCGAAGGGGTTCTTC. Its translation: CAISESGSKGFF.

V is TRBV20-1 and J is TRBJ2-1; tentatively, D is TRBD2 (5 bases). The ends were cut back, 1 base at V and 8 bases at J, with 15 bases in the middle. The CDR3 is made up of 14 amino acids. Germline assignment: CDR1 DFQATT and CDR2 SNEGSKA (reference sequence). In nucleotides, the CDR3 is TGCAGTGCTAGAGGTCCTAACGATAGCGATGAGCAGTTCTTC. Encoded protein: CSARGPNDSDEQFF.

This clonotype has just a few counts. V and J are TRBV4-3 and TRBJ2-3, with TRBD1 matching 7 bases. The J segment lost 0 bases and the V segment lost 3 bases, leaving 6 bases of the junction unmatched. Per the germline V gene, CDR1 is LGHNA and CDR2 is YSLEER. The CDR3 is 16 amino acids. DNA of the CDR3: TGCGCCAGCAGCCAGTTAACAGGGGACAGCACAGATACGCAGTATTTT. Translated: CASSQLTGDSTDTQYF.

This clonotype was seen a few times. For the CDR3, the DNA is TGCGCCAGCAGCTCGCGGGGGGGTATTGATGGCTACACCTTC. The encoded protein is CASSSRGGIDGYTF. The V and J genes are TRBV5-1 and TRBJ1-2; D possibly corresponds to TRBD1 (5 bases). CDR1 is SGHRS and CDR2 is YFSETQ in the germline V gene. The CDR3 has 14 residues. V lost 3 bases to trimming and J lost 6 bases, with 15 bases between them.

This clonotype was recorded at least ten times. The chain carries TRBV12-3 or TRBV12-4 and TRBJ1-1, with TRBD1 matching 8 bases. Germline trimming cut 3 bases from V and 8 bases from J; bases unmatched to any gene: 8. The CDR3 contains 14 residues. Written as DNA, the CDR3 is TGTGCCAGCAGTTTTGGGGACAGGACGGACGAAGCTTTCTTT. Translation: CASSFGDRTDEAFF.

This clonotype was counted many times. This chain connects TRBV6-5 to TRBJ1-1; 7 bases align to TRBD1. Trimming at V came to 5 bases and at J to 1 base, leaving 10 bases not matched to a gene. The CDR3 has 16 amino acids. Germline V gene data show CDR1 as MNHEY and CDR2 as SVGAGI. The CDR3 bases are TGTGCCAGCAGTCGAGAGACAGGGTCGAAGAACACTGAAGCTTTCTTT. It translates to CASSRETGSKNTEAFF.

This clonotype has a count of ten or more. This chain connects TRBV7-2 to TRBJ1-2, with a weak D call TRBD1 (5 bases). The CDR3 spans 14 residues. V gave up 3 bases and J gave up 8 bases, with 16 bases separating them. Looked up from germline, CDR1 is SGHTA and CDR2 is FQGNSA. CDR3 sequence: CASSFFESRGGYTF. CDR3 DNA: TGTGCCAGCAGCTTTTTCGAGAGTAGGGGAGGCTACACCTTC.

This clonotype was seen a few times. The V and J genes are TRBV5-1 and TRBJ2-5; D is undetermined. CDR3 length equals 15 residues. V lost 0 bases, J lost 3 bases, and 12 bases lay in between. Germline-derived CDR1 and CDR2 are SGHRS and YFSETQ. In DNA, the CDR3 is TGCGCCAGCAGCTTGGCGGGTACAGCCGAAGAGACCCAGTACTTC. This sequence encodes CASSLAGTAEETQYF.

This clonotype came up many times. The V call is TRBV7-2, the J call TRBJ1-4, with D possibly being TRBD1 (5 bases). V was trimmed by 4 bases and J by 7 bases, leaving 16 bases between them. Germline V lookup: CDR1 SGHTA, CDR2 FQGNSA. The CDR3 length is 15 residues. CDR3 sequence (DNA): TGTGCCAGCAGCTACCAGGGAGCGGGGGGTGAAAAACTGTTTTTT. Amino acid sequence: CASSYQGAGGEKLFF.

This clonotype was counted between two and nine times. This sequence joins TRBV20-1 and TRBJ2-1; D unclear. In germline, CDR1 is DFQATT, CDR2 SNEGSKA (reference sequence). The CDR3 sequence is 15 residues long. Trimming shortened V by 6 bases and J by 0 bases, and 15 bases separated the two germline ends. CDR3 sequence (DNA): TGCAGTGCCCCTAAGTCGCTGAGCTCCTACAATGAGCAGTTCTTC. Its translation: CSAPKSLSSYNEQFF.